These T cell receptor beta chains were read from a single sample in a study of T-cell memory formation after mild COVID-19. TCRdb passed the 5' RACE reads through MiXCR, listing each CDR3 protein once. This sample has around 340,000 distinct CDR3 sequences, with 13% to 15% found just once. The sequenced material came from PBMCs or a T cell subset sorted from them (not recorded which). The receptor set was obtained from a man aged 18 to 35 who had mild COVID-19 (a few samples of this study predate the infection). Cell type and time point are not known. Both conserved end residues are part of each CDR3. The D gene is left open where the match is weak. Expanded clones are given a class, and other clones once, few, many or no size at all.

j_gene: TRBJ2-7
d_gene: NA
abundance: few
v_gene: TRBV6-1
len: 14
CDR3nt: TGTGCCAGCATCTCGGGACTTCCTCGCTCCGAGCAGTACTTC
CDR3aa: CASISGLPRSEQYF

j_gene: TRBJ2-3
d_gene: TRBD1
abundance: few
v_gene: TRBV6-5
len: 17
CDR3nt: TGTGCCAGCAGTTTTAGAACCGGGACAGTATACACAGATACGCAGTATTTT
CDR3aa: CASSFRTGTVYTDTQYF

j_gene: TRBJ2-3
d_gene: NA
abundance: NA
v_gene: TRBV30
len: 12
CDR3nt: TGTGCCTGGAGTGTAAGGCCAGATACGCAGTATTTT
CDR3aa: CAWSVRPDTQYF

j_gene: TRBJ2-1
d_gene: NA
abundance: NA
v_gene: TRBV20-1
len: 13
CDR3nt: TGCAGTGCTAATCAGGACCCTTACAATGAGCAGTTCTTC
CDR3aa: CSANQDPYNEQFF

j_gene: TRBJ2-2
d_gene: NA
abundance: many
v_gene: TRBV7-2
len: 14
CDR3nt: TGTGCCAGCAGCTTAGGCCCCCAAACCGGGGAGCTGTTTTTT
CDR3aa: CASSLGPQTGELFF

j_gene: TRBJ1-5
d_gene: NA
abundance: many
v_gene: TRBV6-5
len: 13
CDR3nt: TGTGCCAGCAGTTACGATAGCAATCAGCCCCAGCATTTT
CDR3aa: CASSYDSNQPQHF

j_gene: TRBJ1-1
d_gene: NA
abundance: few
v_gene: TRBV7-8
len: 14
CDR3nt: TGTGCCAGCAGCTTAGCCCAGGGCTACACTGAAGCTTTCTTT
CDR3aa: CASSLAQGYTEAFF

j_gene: TRBJ2-2
d_gene: TRBD2
abundance: NA
v_gene: TRBV5-1
len: 15
CDR3nt: TGCGCCAGCAGACTCCTAGCGGGAGGCACCGGGGAGCTGTTTTTT
CDR3aa: CASRLLAGGTGELFF

j_gene: TRBJ2-1
d_gene: NA
abundance: NA
v_gene: TRBV28
len: 12
CDR3nt: TGTGCCAGCAGTCCAACTAGACTTGAGCAGTTCTTC
CDR3aa: CASSPTRLEQFF

j_gene: TRBJ1-2
d_gene: TRBD1
abundance: few
v_gene: TRBV25-1
len: 15
CDR3nt: TGTGCCAGCAGTTACGGGACAGGGATTATAGATGGCTACACCTTC
CDR3aa: CASSYGTGIIDGYTF

j_gene: TRBJ2-1
d_gene: NA
abundance: many
v_gene: TRBV4-3
len: 15
CDR3nt: TGCGCCAGCAGCCAGACCGGGACTTCGCTCAATGAGCAGTTCTTC
CDR3aa: CASSQTGTSLNEQFF

j_gene: TRBJ2-6
d_gene: NA
abundance: many
v_gene: TRBV5-1
len: 14
CDR3nt: TGCGCCAGCTCCACAGGCTCTGGGGCCAACGTCCTGACTTTC
CDR3aa: CASSTGSGANVLTF

j_gene: TRBJ2-5
d_gene: NA
abundance: NA
v_gene: TRBV12-3/TRBV12-4
len: 19
CDR3nt: TGTGCCAGCAGTCACACCGGACATGGCAGAGGGGGGGTTCGAGAGACCCAGTACTTC
CDR3aa: CASSHTGHGRGGVRETQYF

j_gene: TRBJ1-1
d_gene: NA
abundance: NA
v_gene: TRBV6-5
len: 13
CDR3nt: TGTGCCAGCAGTCGGACAGCGAACACTGAAGCTTTCTTT
CDR3aa: CASSRTANTEAFF

j_gene: TRBJ2-3
d_gene: NA
abundance: few
v_gene: TRBV7-2
len: 14
CDR3nt: TGTGCCAGCAGCCTGACCCGTACGCCAGATACGCAGTATTTT
CDR3aa: CASSLTRTPDTQYF

j_gene: TRBJ2-3
d_gene: NA
abundance: few
v_gene: TRBV19
len: 16
CDR3nt: TGTGCCAGTAGTATAGATACGGTCTCCAGGCCAGATACGCAGTATTTT
CDR3aa: CASSIDTVSRPDTQYF

j_gene: TRBJ2-2
d_gene: NA
abundance: NA
v_gene: TRBV7-9
len: 16
CDR3nt: TGTGCCAGCAGCTCTCTGGAGCAGGGGGGGACCGGGGAGCTGTTTTTT
CDR3aa: CASSSLEQGGTGELFF

j_gene: TRBJ1-1
d_gene: NA
abundance: NA
v_gene: TRBV5-8
len: 17
CDR3nt: TGTGCCAGCAGCTCGCCTGCCAGGCGGGGTTCAGGCACTGAAGCTTTCTTT
CDR3aa: CASSSPARRGSGTEAFF

j_gene: TRBJ1-6
d_gene: NA
abundance: NA
v_gene: TRBV4-3
len: 15
CDR3nt: TGCGCCAGCAGCCAAGATGTAGGGGTTGGATCACCCCTCCACTTT
CDR3aa: CASSQDVGVGSPLHF

j_gene: TRBJ2-1
d_gene: NA
abundance: NA
v_gene: TRBV12-3/TRBV12-4
len: 14
CDR3nt: TGTGCCAGCAGCCCCTCGAACTCCTACAATGAGCAGTTCTTC
CDR3aa: CASSPSNSYNEQFF

j_gene: TRBJ1-2
d_gene: TRBD1
abundance: NA
v_gene: TRBV29-1
len: 11
CDR3nt: TGCAGCGTTCAAGGGGGCGCAGGCTACACCTTC
CDR3aa: CSVQGGAGYTF

j_gene: TRBJ2-1
d_gene: NA
abundance: NA
v_gene: TRBV9
len: 15
CDR3nt: TGTGCCAGCACCACCTCCCTAGCCTCCTACAATGAGCAGTTCTTC
CDR3aa: CASTTSLASYNEQFF

j_gene: TRBJ1-1
d_gene: TRBD1
abundance: few
v_gene: TRBV9
len: 18
CDR3nt: TGTGCCAGCAGCGCAAACCAGGACAGGGTAGGAGAGAACACTGAAGCTTTCTTT
CDR3aa: CASSANQDRVGENTEAFF

j_gene: TRBJ2-3
d_gene: NA
abundance: few
v_gene: TRBV7-9
len: 18
CDR3nt: TGTGCCAGCAGACTCGACCCCGGGACGGGCGGTAGCACAGATACGCAGTATTTT
CDR3aa: CASRLDPGTGGSTDTQYF

j_gene: TRBJ2-3
d_gene: NA
abundance: once
v_gene: TRBV19
len: 15
CDR3nt: TGTGCCAGTAGGCCAGGGTTGAAGGGCACAGATACGCAGTATTTT
CDR3aa: CASRPGLKGTDTQYF

j_gene: TRBJ1-6
d_gene: NA
abundance: NA
v_gene: TRBV19
len: 12
CDR3nt: TGTGCCAGTAGCTTCGACAGGTCACCCCTCCACTTT
CDR3aa: CASSFDRSPLHF

j_gene: TRBJ2-3
d_gene: NA
abundance: NA
v_gene: TRBV30
len: 14
CDR3nt: TGTGCCTGGACCTTCGGACGGAGCACAGATACGCAGTATTTT
CDR3aa: CAWTFGRSTDTQYF

j_gene: TRBJ2-6
d_gene: TRBD1
abundance: few
v_gene: TRBV14
len: 18
CDR3nt: TGTGCCAGCAGCCCCTGGACAGGGAAGGCCCCTGGGGCCAACGTCCTGACTTTC
CDR3aa: CASSPWTGKAPGANVLTF

j_gene: TRBJ1-1
d_gene: NA
abundance: NA
v_gene: TRBV29-1
len: 11
CDR3nt: TGCAGCGTTGTGGGGGACGGTAGAGCTTTCTTT
CDR3aa: CSVVGDGRAFF

j_gene: TRBJ2-3
d_gene: NA
abundance: few
v_gene: TRBV29-1
len: 15
CDR3nt: TGCAGCACCCACGGGGGCACCTCTGGCACAGATACGCAGTATTTT
CDR3aa: CSTHGGTSGTDTQYF

j_gene: TRBJ2-1
d_gene: NA
abundance: once
v_gene: TRBV4-3
len: 15
CDR3nt: TGCGCCAGCAGCCGGGAGAATTTCCTCGGTGGTGAGCAGTTCTTC
CDR3aa: CASSRENFLGGEQFF

j_gene: TRBJ1-3
d_gene: TRBD1
abundance: NA
v_gene: TRBV12-3/TRBV12-4
len: 16
CDR3nt: TGTGCCAGCAGTTTATTCCGGACAGGTTCTGGAAACACCATATATTTT
CDR3aa: CASSLFRTGSGNTIYF

j_gene: TRBJ2-7
d_gene: NA
abundance: NA
v_gene: TRBV20-1
len: 15
CDR3nt: TGCAGTGCTAGAGTTTACGGGGTTCTTTCCTACGAGCAGTACTTC
CDR3aa: CSARVYGVLSYEQYF

j_gene: TRBJ2-3
d_gene: NA
abundance: NA
v_gene: TRBV20-1
len: 15
CDR3nt: TGCAGTGCTAGAGGTCCCGGGGGACGCACAGATACGCAGTATTTT
CDR3aa: CSARGPGGRTDTQYF

j_gene: TRBJ2-3
d_gene: TRBD2
abundance: NA
v_gene: TRBV12-3/TRBV12-4
len: 14
CDR3nt: TGTGCCAGCAGGATTAGCGGGAGCGCAGATACGCAGTATTTT
CDR3aa: CASRISGSADTQYF

j_gene: TRBJ1-1
d_gene: TRBD1
abundance: many
v_gene: TRBV10-3
len: 14
CDR3nt: TGTGCCATCAGTGAGCCCCGGGACAGCCGTCTGGCTTTCTTT
CDR3aa: CAISEPRDSRLAFF

j_gene: TRBJ1-6
d_gene: TRBD1
abundance: many
v_gene: TRBV12-3/TRBV12-4
len: 17
CDR3nt: TGTGCCAGCAGCCGGGACAGGGGCGACCTTGTCAATTCACCCCTCCACTTT
CDR3aa: CASSRDRGDLVNSPLHF

j_gene: TRBJ1-2
d_gene: NA
abundance: NA
v_gene: TRBV7-3
len: 16
CDR3nt: TGTGCCAGCAGCTCCAACCGACCAACCGCGAACTATGGCTACACCTTC
CDR3aa: CASSSNRPTANYGYTF

j_gene: TRBJ1-5
d_gene: NA
abundance: few
v_gene: TRBV27
len: 14
CDR3nt: TGTGCCAGCAGTTTAGTGGGGTCCCGTCAGCCCCAGCATTTT
CDR3aa: CASSLVGSRQPQHF

j_gene: TRBJ2-2
d_gene: NA
abundance: few
v_gene: TRBV12-3/TRBV12-4
len: 11
CDR3nt: TGTGCCAGCAGCCCGTCCGGGGAGCTGTTTTTT
CDR3aa: CASSPSGELFF

j_gene: TRBJ2-3
d_gene: NA
abundance: NA
v_gene: TRBV2
len: 14
CDR3nt: TGTGCCAGCCTCCAGGAGGCCAGGACAGATACGCAGTATTTT
CDR3aa: CASLQEARTDTQYF

j_gene: TRBJ1-4
d_gene: NA
abundance: NA
v_gene: TRBV5-1
len: 15
CDR3nt: TGCGCCAGCAGCTTGGGTGCAGGGTCGAGTGAAAAACTGTTTTTT
CDR3aa: CASSLGAGSSEKLFF

j_gene: TRBJ1-1
d_gene: NA
abundance: NA
v_gene: TRBV7-2
len: 14
CDR3nt: TGTGCCAGCAGAAGTTGGGGTCGTTACACTGAAGCTTTCTTT
CDR3aa: CASRSWGRYTEAFF

j_gene: TRBJ2-1
d_gene: NA
abundance: few
v_gene: TRBV6-2/TRBV6-3
len: 16
CDR3nt: TGTGCCAGCAGTTCTGTCCGGGACCCTTCCTGGGGTGAGCAGTTCTTC
CDR3aa: CASSSVRDPSWGEQFF

j_gene: TRBJ1-1
d_gene: NA
abundance: NA
v_gene: TRBV19
len: 13
CDR3nt: TGTGCCAGTTTACACCCCTTAAGCACTGAAGCTTTCTTT
CDR3aa: CASLHPLSTEAFF

j_gene: TRBJ2-5
d_gene: TRBD1
abundance: many
v_gene: TRBV9
len: 16
CDR3nt: TGTGCCAGCAGCGTAGCACCCGGGACAGGCCAAGAGACCCAGTACTTC
CDR3aa: CASSVAPGTGQETQYF

j_gene: TRBJ1-6
d_gene: NA
abundance: NA
v_gene: TRBV12-3/TRBV12-4
len: 20
CDR3nt: TGTGCCAGCAGCCGCCCCCCACAAGACGGTGGGCCTCCAATTAATTCACCCCTCCACTTT
CDR3aa: CASSRPPQDGGPPINSPLHF

j_gene: TRBJ2-2
d_gene: NA
abundance: NA
v_gene: TRBV20-1
len: 11
CDR3nt: TGCAGTGCAGCACGGGGTAGGGAGCTGTTTTTT
CDR3aa: CSAARGRELFF

j_gene: TRBJ1-2
d_gene: TRBD1
abundance: NA
v_gene: TRBV6-5
len: 13
CDR3nt: TGTGCCAGCAGGGGGACAGATAACTATGGCTACACCTTC
CDR3aa: CASRGTDNYGYTF